Below are 15 T cell receptor beta chains sequenced from a single sample in a study of blood T cell repertoires in COVID-19. TCRdb's copy holds only in-frame clones and misses some; the assay was immunoSEQ multiplex PCR. The sample has about half a million clones; roughly nine tenths are singletons. The sequenced sample was PBMCs or T cells enriched from blood (not recorded which). The receptors derive from an older woman who had recovered from COVID-19.

The J gene is TRBJ2-2, the V gene TRBV5-6, with D tentatively TRBD1 (6 bases). Germline V gives CDR1 SGHDT, CDR2 YYEEEE. Trimming took 4 bases from V and 1 from J, leaving 11 bases between them. The CDR3 covers 15 residues. For the CDR3, the DNA is TGTGCCAGCAGCAAAGGACAGAAGAACACCGGGGAGCTGTTTTTT. Amino acid sequence: CASSKGQKNTGELFF. Using reference TRBV5-6 and TRBJ2-2 for the parts outside the CDR3, the full variable domain is DAGVTQSPTHLIKTRGQQVTLRCSPKSGHDTVSWYQQALGQGPQFIFQYYEEEERQRGNFPDRFSGHQFPNYSSELNVNALLLGDSALYLCASSKGQKNTGELFFGEGSRLTVL.

This clone appeared a single time. The same CDR3 is also encoded by other DNA sequences in this sample. The chain joins TRBV27 to TRBJ2-2; possibly TRBD2 for D (5 bases). V lost 2 bases to trimming and J lost 7 bases, with 5 bases between them. CDR3 length: 12 residues. Germline CDR1 and CDR2: MNHEY and SMNVEV (reference sequence). CDR3 loop: CASSLRGGELFF. Written as DNA, the CDR3 is TGTGCCAGCAGTTTACGGGGCGGGGAGCTGTTTTTT.

The V and J genes are TRBV27 and TRBJ1-3; a weak D match, TRBD1 (5 bases). The CDR3 is 14 residues long. CDR1 is MNHEY and CDR2 is SMNVEV in the germline V gene (reference sequence). The V end lost 3 bases, the J end lost 4 bases, and 10 bases lay between the germline ends. Here the CDR3 DNA reads TGTGCCAGCAGTTTGGCAGGGTTGGGAAACACCATATATTTT. Translating it yields CASSLAGLGNTIYF.

The rearrangement joins TRBV4-2 to TRBJ1-4; D uncertain. Germline V gene sequence: CDR1 LGHNA, CDR2 YNFKEQ. The ends were cut back, 0 bases at V and 6 bases at J, with 17 bases in the middle. CDR3 length equals 17 residues. The DNA for the CDR3 is TGTGCCAGCAGCCAAGATGAGGGCTTTGGGGTTGATGAAAAACTGTTTTTT. It specifies CASSQDEGFGVDEKLFF.

This clone was detected a few times. The CDR3 nucleotides read TGTGCCAGCAGCTTAGGATCTAGCGGTGGGAGGGATACGCAGTATTTT. Protein sequence: CASSLGSSGGRDTQYF. This chain links TRBV7-9 with TRBJ2-3; 7 nucleotides line up with TRBD2. CDR1 SEHNR and CDR2 FQNEAQ come from the germline V gene (reference sequence). V shed 1 base, J shed 6 bases, and the junction held 10 bases outside the gene matches. The CDR3 sequence is 16 residues long.

This sequence joins TRBV27 and TRBJ2-1; D might be TRBD1 (6 bases). Germline lookup yields CDR1 MNHEY and CDR2 SMNVEV (reference sequence). The CDR3 length is 11 residues. V was trimmed by 8 bases and J by 8 bases, leaving 10 bases between them. The DNA for the CDR3 is TGTGCCAGCCAGGGGCCGGATGAGCAGTTCTTC. The encoded protein is CASQGPDEQFF.

V is TRBV7-2 and J is TRBJ1-2, with D maybe TRBD1 (5 bases). CDR1 is SGHTA and CDR2 is FQGNSA in the germline V gene. The CDR3 length is 13 residues. The germline V and J ends were trimmed by 6 bases and 4 bases, with 12 bases remaining between them. The CDR3: CASSPDRIYGYTF. As DNA, the CDR3 is TGTGCCAGCAGTCCCGACAGAATCTATGGCTACACCTTC.

The chain carries TRBV9 and TRBJ2-1; 9 bases agree with TRBD2. Germline values: CDR1 SGDLS, CDR2 YYNGEE. V lost 6 bases and J lost 5; bases outside the gene matches: 9. The length of the CDR3 is 15 residues. The CDR3 here is CASTPRLAANNEQFF. CDR3 bases: TGTGCCAGCACCCCGAGACTAGCGGCTAACAATGAGCAGTTCTTC.

This chain joins TRBV9 and TRBJ2-5; TRBD1 is a possible D gene (7 bases). The CDR3 consists of 15 residues. V lost 2 bases to trimming and J lost 0 bases, with 11 bases between them. Germline V CDR1 and CDR2: SGDLS, YYNGEE. CDR3 bases: TGTGCCAGCAGCGTGACAGGGAGGCACCAAGAGACCCAGTACTTC. This gives the protein CASSVTGRHQETQYF.

The chain employs TRBV7-2 and TRBJ1-2, with 7 bases matching TRBD1. Per the germline V gene, CDR1 is SGHTA and CDR2 is FQGNSA. This CDR3 contains 14 residues. V shed 8 bases, J shed 4 bases, and the junction held 10 bases outside the gene matches. In DNA, the CDR3 is TGTGCCAGCTCGAGGTCGGGACAGTCCTATGGCTACACCTTC. It encodes CASSRSGQSYGYTF.

In DNA, the CDR3 is TGTGCCAGCAGCCAATACGCTAGCGGGGGTCGGGAGACCCAGTACTTC. Protein: CASSQYASGGRETQYF. The chain is built from TRBV3-1 (or the pseudogene TRBV3-2) and TRBJ2-5; 10 bases line up with TRBD2. The junction had 8 bases not matched to a gene; V was cut back by 2 bases and J by 5 bases. This CDR3 region has 16 residues. Germline V gene sequence: CDR1 LGHDT, CDR2 YNNKEL (reference sequence).

This chain uses TRBV25-1 with TRBJ1-1; D possibly corresponds to TRBD1 (5 bases). V gave up 7 bases and J gave up 8 bases, with 14 bases separating them. CDR3 length: 12 amino acids. Germline V gene sequence: CDR1 MGHDK, CDR2 SYGVNS. The CDR3 loop is CASKLGQGEAFF. CDR3 coding DNA: TGTGCCAGCAAGTTAGGGCAGGGCGAAGCTTTCTTT.

The V and J genes are TRBV3-1 (or the pseudogene TRBV3-2) and TRBJ2-1; TRBD1 agrees at 8 bases. CDR3 length: 18 amino acids. The V gene end was trimmed by 1 base and the J gene end by 5 bases; junction bases not matched to a gene: 13. CDR1 LGHDT and CDR2 YNNKEL come from the germline V gene (reference sequence). The CDR3 spells CASSQGQGPFTKDNEQFF. The CDR3 coding sequence is TGTGCCAGCAGCCAAGGACAGGGGCCCTTTACAAAAGACAATGAGCAGTTCTTC.

The chain uses TRBV10-1 and TRBJ2-4; TRBD1 matches 7 bases. Germline V gives CDR1 WNHNN, CDR2 SYGVQD (reference sequence). There are 15 residues in the CDR3. The junction had 5 bases not matched to a gene; V was cut back by 2 bases and J by 4 bases. The CDR3 reads CASSETMGQKNIQYF. CDR3 nucleotide sequence: TGCGCCAGCAGTGAGACTATGGGACAGAAAAACATTCAGTACTTC.

The chain links TRBV3-1 (or the pseudogene TRBV3-2) to TRBJ1-3; a possible D gene is TRBD1 (5 bases). V lost 4 bases, J lost 0 bases, and 13 bases lay in between. The length of the CDR3 is 16 residues. CDR1 is LGHDT and CDR2 is YNNKEL in the germline V gene (reference sequence). Here the CDR3 DNA reads TGTGCCAGCAGCCCGGGGGGACTGCCCTCTGGAAACACCATATATTTT. This gives the protein CASSPGGLPSGNTIYF.